A selection of T cell receptor beta chains follows, all from one sample in a study of blood T cells in healthy people across ages. In TCRdb, the 5' RACE reads were re-called with MiXCR into one record per CDR3 protein. The sample consists of about 770,000 distinct CDR3 sequences, around 45% of them appearing once. The specimen sequenced was blood. The source of these receptors is a man between 60 and 75 years old in good health. Each CDR3 is given with its conserved first and last residue. A D gene is named only where the DNA matches it firmly. Clone sizes are given selectively: once, few, many, or a class where the clone is expanded.

abundance	j_gene	v_gene	d_gene	CDR3aa	CDR3nt
-	TRBJ2-2	TRBV20-1	-	CSARLDREAGELFF	TGCAGTGCTAGATTAGACAGGGAGGCCGGGGAGCTGTTTTTT
few	TRBJ2-5	TRBV7-2	-	CASSLVGGRRGEETQYF	TGTGCCAGCAGCTTAGTGGGGGGCAGAAGGGGAGAAGAGACCCAGTACTTC
-	TRBJ1-2	TRBV14	TRBD1	CASSQLRGTGVGGYTF	TGTGCCAGCAGCCAACTACGAGGGACAGGGGTTGGTGGCTACACCTTC
few	TRBJ2-7	TRBV20-1	-	CSASSGTHEGQYF	TGCAGTGCTAGCTCCGGGACCCACGAGGGGCAGTACTTC
few	TRBJ1-1	TRBV4-3	-	CASSQDTVRQEAFF	TGCGCCAGCAGCCAAGATACCGTACGACAGGAGGCTTTCTTT
-	TRBJ1-2	TRBV20-1	-	CSAAAVMNYGYTF	TGCAGTGCCGCTGCGGTGATGAACTATGGCTACACCTTC
-	TRBJ2-3	TRBV28	TRBD2	CASSPITGGRTNTQYF	TGTGCCAGCAGTCCGATCACGGGGGGACGCACGAATACGCAGTATTTT
many	TRBJ2-7	TRBV7-2	TRBD1	CASSFVRGPYEQYF	TGTGCCAGCAGCTTCGTCAGGGGGCCCTACGAGCAGTACTTC
-	TRBJ1-2	TRBV5-1	-	CASSRQATDHGYTF	TGCGCCAGCAGCAGACAGGCGACGGACCATGGCTACACCTTC
-	TRBJ2-2	TRBV7-8	TRBD2	CASSASGATNTGELFF	TGTGCCAGCAGCGCTAGCGGCGCTACGAACACCGGGGAGCTGTTTTTT